This T cell receptor beta chain was identified during a study of OX40 agonist ivuxolimab in advanced cancers. Germline CDR1 reads MNHNY; CDR2 reads SVGAGI (reference sequence). V lost 6 bases and J lost 8; bases outside the gene matches: 17. The CDR3 runs 16 residues. Points from the study as a whole: More expanded clones were found, on average, in CD8+ than in CD4+ T cells.

Autoimmune disease history or systemic immunosuppression led to patients being barred. Profiled with immunoSEQ multiplex PCR; TCRdb holds only in-frame clones, not every one. The repertoire has approximately 79,000 clones, 85% of them found once; the top ten carry roughly 3.1%. Worth noting for this clone: Its antigen is unidentified.

This clonotype was obtained from an adult with an advanced solid tumor such as melanoma, head and neck, liver or kidney cancer. This material consisted of CD4+ or CD8+ T cells sorted from blood, taken in a trial of the OX40 agonist ivuxolimab. This chain connects TRBV6-6 to TRBJ1-2, with 8 bases matching TRBD1. CDR3 DNA sequence: TGTGCCAGCAGGGACAGGGCCGCCTGGGAGCATCGGGGCTACACCTTC. Translating gives CASRDRAAWEHRGYTF.